The 14 T cell receptor beta chains presented below share a single source sample, sequenced in a study of response to subunit inactivated influenza vaccine. TCRdb reanalysed the RT-PCR reads using MiXCR and keeps one entry per CDR3 protein. The data contain fewer than 750,000 distinct CDR3 sequences, around 15% of them singletons. This material consisted of PBMCs from blood, taken roughly 12 days after vaccination. The receptors originated from a man aged 50 or older who received an inactivated influenza vaccine.

This clonotype was picked up a small number of times. J is TRBJ1-5 and V is TRBV7-2; D gene ambiguous. Trimming pared 0 bases from V and 2 bases from J, leaving 11 bases between. Germline V gives CDR1 SGHTA, CDR2 FQGNSA. CDR3 length equals 16 residues. This CDR3 reads CASSLASGWGNQPQHF. Written as DNA, the CDR3 is TGTGCCAGCAGCTTAGCATCGGGCTGGGGCAATCAGCCCCAGCATTTT. Complete variable domain (other parts from reference TRBV7-2 and TRBJ1-5): GAGVSQSPSNKVTEKGKDVELRCDPISGHTALYWYRQSLGQGLEFLIYFQGNSAPDKSGLPSDRFSAERTGGSVSTLTIQRTQQEDSAVYLCASSLASGWGNQPQHFGDGTRLSIL.

Concerning this clonotype itself: Mismatch with germline at one junction end may stem from a read error. This chain connects TRBV14 to TRBJ2-1, with 11 bases lining up with TRBD2. Germline values: CDR1 SGHDN, CDR2 FVKESK. The CDR3 length is 16 residues. The CDR3 region is CASSLTSGSAGNEQSF. CDR3 sequence (DNA): TGTGCCAGCAGCCTTACTAGCGGGAGTGCGGGCAATGAGCAGTCCTTC. The full variable domain, in which reference TRBV14 and TRBJ2-1 provide the parts outside the CDR3, is EAGVTQFPSHSVIEKGQTVTLRCDPISGHDNLYWYRRVMGKEIKFLLHFVKESKQDESGMPNNRFLAERTGGTYSTLKVQPAELEDSGVYFCASSLTSGSAGNEQSFGPGTRLTVL.

In its sample, this clonotype was seen a few times. The chain couples TRBV20-1 to TRBJ2-7; 14 nucleotides line up with TRBD2. V gave up 1 base and J gave up 2 bases; unmatched junction bases: 4. Germline lookup yields CDR1 DFQATT and CDR2 SNEGSKA (reference sequence). The CDR3 runs to 16 residues. The CDR3 loop is CSARAPTSGRAYEQYF. The DNA of the CDR3 is TGCAGTGCTAGAGCTCCGACTAGCGGGAGGGCCTACGAGCAGTACTTC.

This clonotype was found a few times. The J gene is TRBJ2-3, the V gene TRBV9; 12 nucleotides match TRBD2. Per germline, CDR1 SGDLS and CDR2 YYNGEE. The J segment lost 0 bases and the V segment lost 3 bases, leaving 2 bases of the junction unmatched. The CDR3 consists of 16 residues. CDR3 in DNA: TGTGCCAGCAGCGCCGGGACTAGCGGGAGCACAGATACGCAGTATTTT. It codes for CASSAGTSGSTDTQYF.

The sample holds a few counts of this clonotype. This chain joins TRBV7-2 and TRBJ1-5, with D maybe TRBD1 (5 bases). V was clipped by 7 bases and J by 4 bases, with 11 bases between them. Germline V CDR1 and CDR2: SGHTA, FQGNSA. The CDR3 runs 13 residues. CDR3 sequence: CASNQQENQPQHF. Here the CDR3 DNA reads TGTGCCAGCAACCAACAGGAGAATCAGCCCCAGCATTTT.

This clonotype showed up just a few times. The CDR3 sequence is CASSSEGGPKETQYF. As DNA, the CDR3 is TGTGCCAGCAGTTCCGAGGGGGGGCCTAAAGAGACCCAGTACTTC. The chain combines TRBV27 with TRBJ2-5; D is perhaps TRBD2 (7 bases). The CDR3 contains 15 residues. The V gene lost 4 bases and the J gene lost 3 bases, with 15 bases spanning the gap. CDR1 is MNHEY, CDR2 SMNVEV, per germline (reference sequence).

The CDR3 region has the DNA TGCAGCGTTGTTTTCGGCGGGAGGGCCTACGAGCAGTACTTC. Translation: CSVVFGGRAYEQYF. The chain uses TRBV29-1 and TRBJ2-7, with 9 bases fitting TRBD2. The germline CDR1 and CDR2 sequences are SQVTM and ANQGSEA. The CDR3 totals 14 residues. With V trimmed by 4 bases and J by 2 bases, 6 bases remained unmatched.

The V call is TRBV25-1, the J call TRBJ1-1, with D possibly TRBD1 on 5 matching bases. Germline CDR1 MGHDK, CDR2 SYGVNS. The CDR3 length is 15 residues. V was clipped by 1 base and J by 2 bases, with 11 bases between them. CDR3 coding DNA: TGTGCCAGCAGTGAATGGGGGGTCGGAAACACTGAAGCTTTCTTT. Amino acid sequence: CASSEWGVGNTEAFF.

This clonotype was found a few times. The chain couples TRBV4-1 to TRBJ2-7, with 14 bases lining up with TRBD2. Losses at the gene ends were 4 bases for V and 7 bases for J; bases not matched to a gene: 9. CDR3 length equals 16 residues. CDR1 MGHRA and CDR2 YSYEKL come from the germline V gene. In nucleotides, the CDR3 is TGCGCCAGCAGCCCCCCGACTAGCGGGGGGGCAGGGGAGCAGTACTTC. It codes for CASSPPTSGGAGEQYF.

The sample holds a few counts of this clonotype. The V and J genes are TRBV5-1 and TRBJ1-1; D possibly corresponds to TRBD1 (5 bases). The CDR3 sequence is 15 residues long. With 1 base removed from V and 6 bases from J, the gap between germline ends came to 16 bases. The germline CDR1 and CDR2 sequences are SGHRS and YFSETQ. The CDR3 here is CASSLTGDVLAEAFF. The DNA of the CDR3 is TGCGCCAGCAGCTTGACAGGCGACGTCCTCGCTGAAGCTTTCTTT.

In this sample, this clonotype turned up a few times. The rearrangement links TRBV28 to TRBJ1-2; 9 bases agree with TRBD1. Per germline, CDR1 MDHEN and CDR2 SYDVKM. J lost 2 bases, V lost 5 bases, and 6 bases had no gene match. The CDR3 length is 15 residues. The DNA for the CDR3 is TGTGCCAGCAGTCCCCCGGACAGGGGAAACTATGGCTACACCTTC. Encoded protein: CASSPPDRGNYGYTF.

The V gene is TRBV7-2, the J gene TRBJ2-2; D unresolved. The CDR3 spans 13 residues. V was pared by 5 bases and J by 3 bases, with 7 bases between. Germline V lookup: CDR1 SGHTA, CDR2 FQGNSA. CDR3: CASSKWDTGELFF. In nucleotides, the CDR3 is TGTGCCAGCAGCAAATGGGACACCGGGGAGCTGTTTTTT. Complete variable domain (other parts from reference TRBV7-2 and TRBJ2-2): GAGVSQSPSNKVTEKGKDVELRCDPISGHTALYWYRQSLGQGLEFLIYFQGNSAPDKSGLPSDRFSAERTGGSVSTLTIQRTQQEDSAVYLCASSKWDTGELFFGEGSRLTVL.

This clonotype was seen a few times. This chain connects TRBV5-1 to TRBJ2-5, with 9 bases identical to TRBD1. Germline values: CDR1 SGHRS, CDR2 YFSETQ. Germline trimming cut 4 bases from V and 4 bases from J; bases unmatched to any gene: 14. This CDR3 is built from 17 residues. CDR3 in amino acids: CASSLTRRTGVGETQYF. The CDR3 nucleotides read TGCGCCAGCAGCCTTACGCGACGGACAGGGGTGGGAGAGACCCAGTACTTC.

The CDR3 loop is CSALPFGSFTYEQYF. The CDR3 DNA reads as TGCAGTGCTCTTCCTTTCGGGAGTTTTACCTACGAGCAGTACTTC. The V call is TRBV20-1, the J call TRBJ2-7; tentative D call: TRBD2 (6 bases). CDR3 length: 15 residues. V lost 5 bases and J 2 bases, leaving 19 bases between the germline ends. Germline assignment: CDR1 DFQATT and CDR2 SNEGSKA (reference sequence).